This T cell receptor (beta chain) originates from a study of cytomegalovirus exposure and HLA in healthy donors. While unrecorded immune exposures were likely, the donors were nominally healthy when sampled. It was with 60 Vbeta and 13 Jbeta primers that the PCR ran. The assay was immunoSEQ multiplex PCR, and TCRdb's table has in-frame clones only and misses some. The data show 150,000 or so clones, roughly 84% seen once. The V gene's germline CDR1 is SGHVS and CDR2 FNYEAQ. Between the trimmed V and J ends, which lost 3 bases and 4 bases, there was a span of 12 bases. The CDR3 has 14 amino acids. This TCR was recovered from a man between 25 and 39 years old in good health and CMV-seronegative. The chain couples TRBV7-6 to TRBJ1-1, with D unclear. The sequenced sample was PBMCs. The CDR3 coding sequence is TGTGCCAGCAGCTTGGGAGACGGTGGCACTGAAGCTTTCTTT. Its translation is CASSLGDGGTEAFF.